This entry describes one T cell receptor (beta chain). This sample is part of a study of CD8 T cells in Susac syndrome. Across the whole study: Clinically active disease was present in about 6 of the sequenced Susac syndrome patients. Roughly 8 of these patients were in remission.

Random hexamers primed reverse transcription of about 0.5 to 1 ug RNA. Amplification of TCR beta CDR3 used immunoSEQ multiplex PCR across 54 Vbeta and 13 Jbeta. MiXCR, run by TCRdb on the immunoSEQ multiplex PCR reads, gives a single entry per CDR3 protein. This table holds 100,000 to 150,000 distinct CDR3 sequences, just under 95% found once. V was pared by 3 bases and J by 4 bases, with 10 bases between. The CDR3 has 14 amino acids. The sample comprised CD8+ T cells from PBMCs. The origin of this receptor is a human donor with Susac syndrome. This sequence joins TRBV12-3 or TRBV12-4 and TRBJ1-5; no firm D call. The CDR3 sequence is CASSLELGNQPQHF. The DNA of the CDR3 is TGTGCCAGCAGTTTGGAGTTGGGAAATCAGCCCCAGCATTTT.